This entry is about one TCR beta chain. The sample's time point: cycle 4 day 1 (C4D1), after more than five weeks of nivolumab. Every one of the patients relapsed after autologous stem cell transplantation (brentuximab vedotin exposure was variable). This record belongs to a study of PD-1 blockade in classical Hodgkin lymphoma. V lost 4 bases and J lost 4, with 11 bases in between. This CDR3 contains 14 residues. Germline V gene sequence: CDR1 MDHEN, CDR2 SYDVKM. Libraries were prepared by immunoSEQ multiplex PCR; TCRdb keeps only in-frame clonotypes and omits some of them. This sample has 50,000 or so clones, with roughly 89% found just once.

The receptor's source is a human donor with classical Hodgkin lymphoma. The chain has TRBV28 and TRBJ1-3; tentatively, D is TRBD1 (6 bases). The sequencing used peripheral blood mononuclear cells (PBMCs), collected before the fourth cycle of nivolumab. CDR3 region: CASSSWTDGNTIYF. Written as DNA, the CDR3 is TGTGCCAGCAGTTCATGGACAGACGGAAACACCATATATTTT.